The next 24 T cell receptor beta chains were all read from a single sample in a study of T cells in Graves' hyperthyroidism and ophthalmopathy. RNA transcripts gave rise to amplified TCR beta CDR3 regions. First-round RT-PCR with HTBI primers amplified the TCR CDR3 region. TCRdb redid the calling of the multiplex PCR reads with MiXCR, one entry per CDR3 protein. The repertoire holds about 640,000 distinct CDR3 sequences, less than 25% seen once, with about 34% in the top ten. Sequencing was carried out using blood. Every receptor here comes from a man aged 25 to 45 with Graves' ophthalmopathy.

This clonotype was observed many times. V is TRBV20-1 and J is TRBJ1-1; possibly TRBD1 for D (5 bases). Germline CDR1 and CDR2: DFQATT and SNEGSKA (reference sequence). The V end lost 6 bases, the J end lost 0 bases, and 14 bases lay between the germline ends. CDR3 size: 14 residues. The CDR3, as DNA: TGCAGTGCGCTCAGTGGGGCCTTGAACACTGAAGCTTTCTTT. Translating gives CSALSGALNTEAFF.

This clonotype occurred a few times. CDR3 amino acids: CASSLKQGNYGYTF. CDR3 coding DNA: TGCGCCAGCAGCTTAAAACAGGGCAACTATGGCTACACCTTC. This chain links TRBV5-1 with TRBJ1-2; TRBD1 is a possible D gene (6 bases). The CDR3 contains 14 residues. The V and J ends lost 2 bases and 2 bases respectively, with 10 bases between them. Germline-derived CDR1 and CDR2 are SGHRS and YFSETQ.

For the CDR3, the DNA is TGCGCCAGCAGATATACAGGGGCATCATACGAGCAGTACTTC. This translates into CASRYTGASYEQYF. The rearrangement uses TRBV4-1 and TRBJ2-7; 7 bases line up with TRBD1. Germline V lookup: CDR1 MGHRA, CDR2 YSYEKL. The trim removed 6 bases at V and 4 bases at J, leaving 9 bases unmatched. The CDR3 consists of 14 residues.

The CDR3 protein is CASSSEGPSYNEQFF. The CDR3 DNA is TGTGCCAGTAGTAGCGAGGGGCCCTCCTACAATGAGCAGTTCTTC. V usage is TRBV7-8 and J usage is TRBJ2-1, with D perhaps being TRBD1 or TRBD2 (5 bases each). This CDR3 is built from 15 residues. V dropped 9 bases and J dropped 0 bases, with 15 bases sitting between them. Germline V gene sequence: CDR1 SGHVS, CDR2 FQNEAQ.

This clonotype was counted only a few times. A read error is possible here, since a much larger clone lies one base away. The chain has TRBV11-2 and TRBJ2-2; D may match TRBD1 or TRBD2 (5 bases each). Germline V gene data show CDR1 as SGHAT and CDR2 as FQNNGV. CDR3 length equals 14 residues. Here the CDR3 reads CASSPDKNTGELSF. CDR3 sequence (DNA): TGTGCCAGCAGCCCGGACAAGAACACCGGGGAGCTGTCTTTT.

This clonotype occurred a few times. The rearrangement joins TRBV6-1 to TRBJ1-5; no firm D call. CDR1 is MNHNS, CDR2 SASEGT, per germline. The CDR3 totals 11 residues. V was shortened by 6 bases and J by 6 bases, with 6 bases between the two germline ends. CDR3 loop: CASSNVQPQHF. As DNA, the CDR3 is TGTGCCAGCAGCAACGTTCAGCCCCAGCATTTT.

V usage is TRBV18 and J usage is TRBJ2-2, with a possible D match to TRBD1 (6 bases). Between the trimmed V and J ends, which lost 0 bases and 4 bases, there was a span of 15 bases. CDR1 KGHSH and CDR2 LQKENI come from the germline V gene. CDR3 length equals 17 residues. In DNA form, the CDR3 reads TGTGCCAGCTCACCACCGATTTTACAGGGCGGCACCGGGGAGCTGTTTTTT. Translation: CASSPPILQGGTGELFF.

The chain links TRBV10-1 to TRBJ2-1; 8 bases are a match to TRBD1. J gave up 8 bases and V 5 bases, and 11 bases lay outside the gene matches. The CDR3 is 15 residues long. Per germline, CDR1 WNHNN and CDR2 SYGVQD (reference sequence). The CDR3 reads CASSTRTGRMDEQFF. In nucleotides, the CDR3 is TGCGCCAGCAGTACCAGGACAGGGAGAATGGATGAGCAGTTCTTC.

This clonotype was seen many times. V and J are TRBV6-1 and TRBJ1-1; 7 bases agree with TRBD1. The CDR3 runs 15 residues. The junction had 7 bases not matched to a gene; V was cut back by 6 bases and J by 0 bases. Germline lookup yields CDR1 MNHNS and CDR2 SASEGT. CDR3: CASSHRGAVNTEAFF. CDR3 sequence (DNA): TGTGCCAGCAGCCACAGGGGTGCGGTGAACACTGAAGCTTTCTTT.

This sequence joins TRBV28 and TRBJ2-2; D is undetermined. Germline loops: CDR1 MDHEN, CDR2 SYDVKM. Trimming took off 5 bases at V and 6 bases at J, with 10 bases between the two ends. The CDR3 loop spans 13 amino acids. The CDR3 is CASSHPVSGELFF. In DNA form, the CDR3 reads TGTGCCAGCAGTCACCCGGTCTCCGGGGAGCTGTTTTTT.

The chain recombines TRBV27 with TRBJ2-1; D not certain. This CDR3 region has 12 residues. Germline values: CDR1 MNHEY, CDR2 SMNVEV (reference sequence). The V end lost 6 bases, the J end lost 7 bases, and 10 bases lay between the germline ends. The CDR3 region is CASRDPSNEQFF. The CDR3 coding sequence is TGTGCCAGCAGGGACCCTAGTAATGAGCAGTTCTTC.

This clonotype has only a few counts. The chain employs TRBV28 and TRBJ2-1, with 11 positions matching TRBD1. Germline CDR1 MDHEN, CDR2 SYDVKM. This CDR3 is 18 amino acids long. V shed 6 bases, J shed 7 bases, and the junction held 17 bases outside the gene matches. The CDR3: CASRASALRDRGMNEQFF. CDR3 coding DNA: TGTGCCAGCAGGGCCTCTGCACTCCGGGACAGGGGGATGAATGAGCAGTTCTTC.

Notes on this clonotype: This clone may be a read error of a much larger clone one base away. V usage is TRBV6-9 and J usage is TRBJ2-7; 8 positions match TRBD2. CDR3 length equals 17 residues. Germline CDR1 MNHGY, CDR2 SVAAGI. The V gene end was trimmed by 3 bases and the J gene end by 1 base; junction bases not matched to a gene: 11. The CDR3 DNA reads as TGTGCCAGCAGTTACCGATCGACTGGCGGGGGGTCCTACGAGCAGTACTTC. This encodes CASSYRSTGGGSYEQYF.

This clonotype was seen many times. This sequence joins TRBV7-8 and TRBJ1-1; D unclear. The CDR3 length is 14 residues. The V end was cut by 0 bases, the J end by 5 bases, with 10 bases between. The V gene's germline CDR1 is SGHVS and CDR2 FQNEAQ. The CDR3 DNA reads as TGTGCCAGCAGCTTAGCAGCTCTTCGAACTGAAGCTTTCTTT. This gives the protein CASSLAALRTEAFF.

This clonotype has just a few counts. The rearrangement joins TRBV6-1 to TRBJ2-2, with D tentatively TRBD2 (6 bases). The length of the CDR3 is 15 residues. Germline V lookup: CDR1 MNHNS, CDR2 SASEGT. The V end lost 6 bases, the J end lost 0 bases, and 11 bases lay between the germline ends. The CDR3 here is CASSLGLSNTGELFF. In DNA form, the CDR3 reads TGTGCCAGCAGCTTGGGACTCTCGAACACCGGGGAGCTGTTTTTT.

Ten or more counts support this clonotype. This chain joins TRBV20-1 and TRBJ2-7; D is uncertain. The V end was cut by 5 bases, the J end by 0 bases, with 11 bases between. The CDR3 runs 13 residues. CDR1 and CDR2 (germline): DFQATT, SNEGSKA (reference sequence). The CDR3 region is CSAPLSRSYEQYF. The CDR3 DNA reads TGCAGTGCTCCACTCTCGCGCTCCTACGAGCAGTACTTC.

This clonotype showed up just a few times. The rearrangement links TRBV7-2 to TRBJ1-5; possibly TRBD1 for D (5 bases). Trimming removed 1 base from V and 7 bases from J, with 14 bases in between. Germline V gene lookup returns CDR1 SGHTA and CDR2 FQGNSA. The CDR3 is 15 residues long. DNA of the CDR3: TGTGCCAGCAGCTTAGGGGGGGGGACGCGGCAGCCCCAGCATTTT. This translates into CASSLGGGTRQPQHF.

The chain employs TRBV6-1 and TRBJ2-5; D unresolved. Germline V CDR1 and CDR2: MNHNS, SASEGT. The CDR3 has 13 residues. V lost 5 bases and J 0 bases, leaving 7 bases between the germline ends. The CDR3 DNA follows: TGTGCCAGCAGTTTATTCCACCAAGAGACCCAGTACTTC. Residues: CASSLFHQETQYF.

This clonotype showed up many times. The CDR3 region is CAISATSGSDTQYF. CDR3 DNA: TGTGCCATCAGCGCGACTAGCGGATCAGATACGCAGTATTTT. This sequence joins TRBV10-3 and TRBJ2-3, with 9 bases fitting TRBD2. The J segment lost 4 bases and the V segment lost 6 bases, leaving 5 bases of the junction unmatched. The CDR3 runs to 14 residues. CDR1 is ENHRY, CDR2 SYGVKD, per germline.

Ten or more counts support this clonotype. V is TRBV20-1 and J is TRBJ2-3; TRBD1 agrees at 8 bases. Germline lookup yields CDR1 DFQATT and CDR2 SNEGSKA (reference sequence). The length of the CDR3 is 14 residues. Unmatched junction bases numbered 9, after V lost 5 bases and J lost 5 bases. In DNA, the CDR3 is TGCAGTGCTCAGGGGGCGAGCGGAGGAGATACGCAGTATTTT. Its translation: CSAQGASGGDTQYF.

This clonotype was observed a few times. The chain carries TRBV6-1 and TRBJ2-7, with unresolved D. The CDR3 is made up of 16 amino acids. The germline V gene has CDR1 MNHNS and CDR2 SASEGT. V was pared by 1 base and J by 1 base, with 14 bases between. CDR3 nucleotides: TGTGCCAGCAGTGAAGGTCACGTCCGGTATTCCTACGAGCAGTACTTC. Its protein product is CASSEGHVRYSYEQYF.

The V and J genes are TRBV24-1 and TRBJ2-1; unclear D gene. The CDR3 spans 16 residues. V was trimmed by 4 bases and J by 0 bases, leaving 12 bases between them. Per the germline V gene, CDR1 is KGHDR and CDR2 is SFDVKD. The CDR3 nucleotides read TGTGCCACCAGTGAGACTGACAAGAGCTCCTACAATGAGCAGTTCTTC. Its protein product is CATSETDKSSYNEQFF.

The chain is built from TRBV13 and TRBJ2-7; 7 nucleotides align to TRBD2. J lost 3 bases, V lost 2 bases, and 7 bases had no gene match. The CDR3 sequence is 15 residues long. CDR1 is PRHDT and CDR2 is FYEKMQ in the germline V gene (reference sequence). The CDR3, as DNA: TGTGCCAGCAGCTTATCATCGACTAGCAACTACGAGCAGTACTTC. The encoded protein is CASSLSSTSNYEQYF.

This clonotype occurred many times. This chain links TRBV7-6 with TRBJ2-3; 8 bases match TRBD2. CDR1 and CDR2 (germline): SGHVS, FNYEAQ. With 1 base clipped from V and 2 bases from J, the junction kept 11 bases outside the gene matches. This CDR3 comprises 18 residues. CDR3 DNA sequence: TGTGCCAGCAGCTTAGAGCCTAAGCGGGGGAAGTACACAGATACGCAGTATTTT. Protein product: CASSLEPKRGKYTDTQYF.